The 3 T cell receptor beta chains in this list originate from one sample, sequenced in a study of T-cell memory formation after mild COVID-19. MiXCR, applied by TCRdb to the 5' RACE reads, yields one record per CDR3 protein. Seen here are hundreds of thousands of distinct CDR3 sequences, roughly 21% observed once, and the top ten hold under 8.5%. Sequenced sample: PBMCs or a T cell subset sorted from them (not recorded which). The receptors shown here come from an adult woman who had mild COVID-19 (a few samples of this study predate the infection). Cell type and time point are not known.

The chain uses TRBV5-6 and TRBJ1-2; D perhaps matches TRBD1 (5 bases). Germline V gene lookup returns CDR1 SGHDT and CDR2 YYEEEE. CDR3 length: 12 residues. V lost 7 bases, J lost 2 bases, and 9 bases lay in between. The CDR3 loop is CASLGGNYGYTF. CDR3 coding DNA: TGTGCCAGCCTGGGGGGGAACTATGGCTACACCTTC.

This clonotype appeared a few times. This rearrangement joins TRBV23-1 to TRBJ2-5; TRBD1 matches 12 bases. TRBV23-1 is given ORF status, its function remaining uncertain. Trimming cost V 2 bases and J 1 base; bases outside gene matches: 5. The CDR3 sequence is 17 residues long. In DNA, the CDR3 is TGCGCCAGCAGTCAACCCCCGGGACAGGGGGCCCAAGAGACCCAGTACTTC. Protein product: CASSQPPGQGAQETQYF.

This clonotype came up a few times. J is TRBJ2-1 and V is TRBV18; D gene uncertain. V gave up 6 bases and J gave up 5 bases, with 14 bases separating them. Germline CDR1 is KGHSH and CDR2 is LQKENI. The CDR3 runs to 14 residues. The CDR3: CASSIYDVHNEQFF. The CDR3 nucleotides are TGTGCCAGCTCGATCTACGACGTCCACAATGAGCAGTTCTTC.